The present TCR beta chain was sequenced within a study of cytomegalovirus exposure and HLA in healthy donors. Deletions cut 2 bases from V and 3 bases from J, with 7 bases between. The CDR3 spans 13 residues. The germline gives CDR1 MNHNY, CDR2 SVGAGI (reference sequence). The PCR was carried out with 60 Vbeta primers and 13 Jbeta primers. Here immunoSEQ multiplex PCR was the method, and the copy in TCRdb shows in-frame clones only, minus some. The sample records under 250,000 clones, 75% to 85% being singletons. The sequence derives from a woman aged 45 to 65 in good health and CMV-seronegative. The chain is built from TRBV6-6 and TRBJ1-1; possibly TRBD1 for D (5 bases). The sequencing input was PBMCs. The CDR3 loop reads CASSYGRDTEAFF. In DNA form, the CDR3 reads TGTGCCAGCAGTTACGGCAGGGACACTGAAGCTTTCTTT.